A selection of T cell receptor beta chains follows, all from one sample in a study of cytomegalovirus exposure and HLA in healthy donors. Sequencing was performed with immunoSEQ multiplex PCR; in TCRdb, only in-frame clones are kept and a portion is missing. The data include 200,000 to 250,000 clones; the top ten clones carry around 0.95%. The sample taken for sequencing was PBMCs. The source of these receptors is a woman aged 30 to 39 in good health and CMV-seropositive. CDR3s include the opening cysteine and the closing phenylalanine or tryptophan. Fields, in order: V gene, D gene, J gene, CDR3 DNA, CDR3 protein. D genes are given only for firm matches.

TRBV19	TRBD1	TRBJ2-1	TGTGCCAGTAGGGACAGGGGGTATTCGAGCTCCTACAATGAGCAGTTCTTC	CASRDRGYSSSYNEQFF
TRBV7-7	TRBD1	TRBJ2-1	TGTGCCAGCAGTAGAGGACAGGGCTCCAATGAGCAGTTCTTC	CASSRGQGSNEQFF
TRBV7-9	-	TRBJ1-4	TGTGCCAGCAGCTTAGGGTCCCCGGGAAATGAAAAACTGTTTTTT	CASSLGSPGNEKLFF
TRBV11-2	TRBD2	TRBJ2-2	TGTGCCAGCAGCCCAAACCCGGGGACTAGCTCCACCGGGGAGCTGTTTTTT	CASSPNPGTSSTGELFF
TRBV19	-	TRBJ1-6	TGTGCCAGTAGTTGGCAGAATAATTCACCCCTCCACTTT	CASSWQNNSPLHF
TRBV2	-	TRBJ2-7	TGTGCCAGCAGGAAGGACAGCTACGAGCAGTACTTC	CASRKDSYEQYF
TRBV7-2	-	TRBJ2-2	TGTGCCAGCAGCTTAGTACTTTTAGGGGGCACCGGGGAGCTGTTTTTT	CASSLVLLGGTGELFF
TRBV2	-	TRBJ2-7	TGTGCCAGCAGTGTAGGATACACGACTGACTCCTACGAGCAGTACTTC	CASSVGYTTDSYEQYF
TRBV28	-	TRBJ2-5	TGTGCCAGCGGGGCCGCAAGCGCCCAGTACTTC	CASGAASAQYF
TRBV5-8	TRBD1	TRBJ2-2	TGTGCCAGCAGCCTCGGGACAGGGAGAAACACCGGGGAGCTGTTTTTT	CASSLGTGRNTGELFF
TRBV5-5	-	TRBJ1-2	TGTGCCAGCAGCTTGTCTCCCTCGACTGGATCTAACTATGGCTACACCTTC	CASSLSPSTGSNYGYTF
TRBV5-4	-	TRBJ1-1	TGTGCCAGCAGCTGGGGGGGGGTAGGAGCTTTCTTT	CASSWGGVGAFF
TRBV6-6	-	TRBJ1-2	TGTGCCAGCAGTTACTCTTCAGGGTTGGATGGCTACACCTTC	CASSYSSGLDGYTF
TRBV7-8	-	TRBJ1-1	TGTGCCAGCAGCTTAGTCGGAGGGAACACTGAAGCTTTCTTT	CASSLVGGNTEAFF
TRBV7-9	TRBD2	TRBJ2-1	TGTGCCAGCAGTGCCGACCCGGGGGGAACTTACAATGAGCAGTTCTTC	CASSADPGGTYNEQFF
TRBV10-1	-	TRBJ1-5	TGCGCCAGCAGTGAACAGGTCGATCAGCCCCAGCATTTT	CASSEQVDQPQHF
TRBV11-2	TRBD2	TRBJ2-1	TGTGCCAGCAGCCCGAGCGGGAGAACTGACAATGAGCAGTTCTTC	CASSPSGRTDNEQFF